This entry is about one TCR beta chain. CDR3 length: 14 residues. Trimming took 0 bases from V and 4 from J; bases not matched to a gene: 3. Per the germline V gene, CDR1 is SGHRS and CDR2 is YFSETQ. These data belong to a study of blood T cell repertoires in COVID-19. Study at large: T cells, B-cell-depleted T cells, or PBMCs provided the cDNA or gDNA that served as material.

Data came from immunoSEQ multiplex PCR; TCRdb stores just in-frame clones and leaves some out. The sample consists of 15,000 to 20,000 clones, 85% to 90% of them appearing once. This TCR derives from a man aged 60-69 years with acute or convalescent COVID-19. The rearrangement uses TRBV5-1 and TRBJ1-1; 7 bases agree with TRBD1. Sequencing used peripheral blood. CDR3 DNA sequence: TGCGCCAGCAGCTTGGCAGGGGGGTCCACTGAAGCTTTCTTT. Protein product: CASSLAGGSTEAFF.